What follows is one T cell receptor (beta chain) and its context. Its cognate antigen is unknown. Using the 5' RACE reads, TCRdb records one entry per CDR3 protein without DNA. Its table lists approximately 150,000 distinct CDR3 sequences. This entry belongs to a study of monozygotic twins with inflammatory bowel disease. Study-level findings and limits: Compared with healthy co-twins, IBD patients showed reduced TCRbeta repertoire diversity by inverse Simpson. Immunosuppressive treatment differences may have increased patient repertoire variability.

The CDR3 is 16 amino acids. CDR1 and CDR2 (germline): MNHEY, SVGEGT. Specimen: blood. The sequence derives from a human donor with ulcerative colitis or Crohn's disease, or a healthy co-twin of an affected twin (not recorded which). V usage is TRBV6-2 or TRBV6-3 and J usage is TRBJ2-7; TCRdb lists TRBD2, though no DNA is available to test this call. The CDR3 sequence: CASSYWPAGRDYEQYF.